These 17 T cell receptor beta chains originate from one sample sequenced in a study of shared T cell receptors in the human thymus. Clones were sequenced by immunoSEQ multiplex PCR, and TCRdb holds only the in-frame ones, with some missing. Of over 65,000 clones listed, roughly 96% were seen once; the top ten hold around 0.035%. Sequences were obtained from thymocytes. The receptors were gathered from a human donor.

V and J are TRBV6-5 and TRBJ1-2; TRBD1 agrees at 7 bases. This CDR3 region has 15 residues. Losses at the gene ends were 6 bases for V and 4 bases for J; bases not matched to a gene: 11. Germline lookup yields CDR1 MNHEY and CDR2 SVGAGI. The DNA of the CDR3 is TGTGCCAGCAGGGGGACAGCCCGAGGTCTCTATGGCTACACCTTC. This sequence encodes CASRGTARGLYGYTF.

The chain links TRBV4-1 to TRBJ2-7, with 8 bases fitting TRBD2. The CDR3 loop spans 15 amino acids. Germline loops: CDR1 MGHRA, CDR2 YSYEKL. V gave up 3 bases and J gave up 3 bases; unmatched junction bases: 7. The CDR3 DNA reads TGCGCCAGCAGCCATTTAAGCGGGGGATACTACGAGCAGTACTTC. As protein: CASSHLSGGYYEQYF.

This clone occurred once. This sequence joins TRBV12-5 and TRBJ1-5, with D uncertain. The germline V and J ends were trimmed by 6 bases and 7 bases, with 19 bases remaining between them. The CDR3 totals 15 residues. The germline gives CDR1 LGHNT, CDR2 FRNRAP. Here the CDR3 reads CASGSKFVLNQPQHF. The CDR3 DNA is TGTGCTAGTGGCTCCAAATTTGTCCTGAACCAGCCCCAGCATTTT.

The chain joins TRBV21-1 to TRBJ1-5; no DNA check was done on the table's D call, TRBD1. TRBV21-1 is assigned pseudogene status. This CDR3 region has 17 residues. The CDR3 DNA reads as TGTGCCAGCAGCGACAACAGGGTTTCGATGGGCAATCAGCCCCAGCATTTT. It translates to CASSDNRVSMGNQPQHF.

This chain joins TRBV15 and TRBJ1-3; 9 bases align to TRBD1. V lost 3 bases and J lost 6; bases outside the gene matches: 15. The CDR3 contains 18 residues. Germline CDR1 and CDR2: LNHNV and YYDKDF (reference sequence). The DNA of the CDR3 is TGTGCCACCAGCAGTGCGTTAGGGACAGGGTATCGAGAAAACACCATATATTTT. This encodes CATSSALGTGYRENTIYF.

The genes are TRBV4-1 and TRBJ1-2; D perhaps matches TRBD1 (5 bases). CDR1 is MGHRA and CDR2 is YSYEKL in the germline V gene. The CDR3 length is 16 residues. Trimming took 4 bases from V and 4 from J, leaving 19 bases between them. This CDR3 is CASSRFRDLDTYGYTF. The DNA of the CDR3 is TGCGCCAGCAGCCGCTTCCGGGACCTAGACACCTATGGCTACACCTTC.

The chain uses TRBV6-4 and TRBJ1-6; D gene uncertain. V shed 8 bases and J shed 6 bases, with 5 bases lying between them. The CDR3 has 11 residues. Germline CDR1 and CDR2: MRHNA and SNTAGT. CDR3 in amino acids: CASWGNSPLHF. The CDR3 coding sequence is TGTGCCAGCTGGGGTAATTCACCCCTCCACTTT.

The V and J genes are TRBV5-4 and TRBJ2-7, with a possible D match to TRBD2 (5 bases). This CDR3 is built from 16 residues. The germline V gene encodes CDR1 SGHNT and CDR2 YYREEE (reference sequence). Trimming took 2 bases from V and 0 from J, leaving 15 bases between them. The CDR3 DNA reads as TGTGCCAGCAGCTTAGCTCCGGGGTTAGACTCCTACGAGCAGTACTTC. Translated: CASSLAPGLDSYEQYF. The full variable domain, completed using reference TRBV5-4 and TRBJ2-7, is ETGVTQSPTHLIKTRGQQVTLRCSSQSGHNTVSWYQQALGQGPQFIFQYYREEENGRGNFPPRFSGLQFPNYSSELNVNALELDDSALYLCASSLAPGLDSYEQYFGPGTRLTVT.

This clone was seen a single time. The chain carries TRBV11-2 and TRBJ2-7, with D maybe TRBD1 (6 bases). This CDR3 contains 16 residues. V lost 5 bases to trimming and J lost 2 bases, with 19 bases between them. Germline lookup yields CDR1 SGHAT and CDR2 FQNNGV. The CDR3 reads CASSPKTGSRPYEQYF. CDR3 sequence (DNA): TGTGCCAGCAGCCCCAAAACAGGGTCGCGGCCCTACGAGCAGTACTTC. Looking up the rest from reference TRBV11-2 and TRBJ2-7 gives the full variable domain: EAGVAQSPRYKIIEKRQSVAFWCNPISGHATLYWYQQILGQGPKLLIQFQNNGVVDDSQLPKDRFSAERLKGVDSTLKIQPAKLEDSAVYLCASSPKTGSRPYEQYFGPGTRLTVT.

Turning to this clone: The junction shows a germline mismatch at one end, possibly a read error. This chain connects TRBV9 to TRBJ2-3; D is possibly TRBD2 (6 bases). The CDR3 sequence is 15 residues long. From germline, CDR1 is SGDLS and CDR2 YYNGEE. CDR3 region: CASTVGPGGTDTQYF. The CDR3 coding sequence is TGTGCCAGCACCGTAGGCCCGGGAGGCACAGATACGCAGTATTTT.

This clone was observed a single time. The gene calls are TRBV11-3 and TRBJ2-1; D is undetermined. The CDR3 is made up of 15 amino acids. From germline, CDR1 is SGHNT and CDR2 YENEEA. Trimming left V 8 bases short and J 1 base short, with 15 bases between. The CDR3 nucleotides read TGTGCCAGCTCGTTCGGACGGAGTTCCTACAATGAGCAGTTCTTC. As protein: CASSFGRSSYNEQFF.

CDR3 sequence: CASSRGEIGEKLFF. In DNA form, the CDR3 reads TGTGCCAGCAGCCGAGGGGAAATTGGTGAAAAACTGTTTTTT. This chain uses TRBV27 with TRBJ1-4; D perhaps matches TRBD1 (5 bases). The CDR3 runs 14 residues. V gave up 6 bases and J gave up 7 bases, with 15 bases separating them. The germline CDR1 and CDR2 sequences are MNHEY and SMNVEV (reference sequence).

This clone occurred a few times. The rearrangement links TRBV19 to TRBJ1-4; TRBD1 aligns across 9 bases. The CDR3 is 17 amino acids. CDR1 and CDR2 (germline): LNHDA, SQIVND (reference sequence). J lost 7 bases, V lost 2 bases, and 11 bases had no gene match. The CDR3 loop reads CASSILGMTGGREKLFF. The CDR3 DNA reads TGTGCCAGTAGTATACTGGGCATGACAGGGGGGCGTGAAAAACTGTTTTTT.

A single count supports this clone. This chain connects TRBV7-2 to TRBJ2-7, with D hard to call. The CDR3 consists of 16 residues. The V gene's germline CDR1 is SGHTA and CDR2 FQGNSA. V lost 5 bases, J lost 3 bases, and 20 bases lay in between. The CDR3 loop is CASSNHGESEFYEQYF. The CDR3 coding sequence is TGTGCCAGCAGCAATCACGGAGAGAGCGAATTCTACGAGCAGTACTTC. Supplemented by reference TRBV7-2 and TRBJ2-7, the full variable domain reads GAGVSQSPSNKVTEKGKDVELRCDPISGHTALYWYRQSLGQGLEFLIYFQGNSAPDKSGLPSDRFSAERTGGSVSTLTIQRTQQEDSAVYLCASSNHGESEFYEQYFGPGTRLTVT.

The rearrangement uses TRBV5-1 and TRBJ2-2, with 9 positions matching TRBD2. The CDR3 totals 18 residues. V was pared by 1 base and J by 0 bases, with 7 bases of the junction left unmatched. The germline V gene has CDR1 SGHRS and CDR2 YFSETQ. The CDR3, as DNA: TGCGCCAGCAGCTTGTGCCCGAGCGGGGGGACGAACACCGGGGAGCTGTTTTTT. Translating gives CASSLCPSGGTNTGELFF. The full variable domain, rest sourced from reference TRBV5-1 and TRBJ2-2, is KAGVTQTPRYLIKTRGQQVTLSCSPISGHRSVSWYQQTPGQGLQFLFEYFSETQRNKGNFPGRFSGRQFSNSRSEMNVSTLELGDSALYLCASSLCPSGGTNTGELFFGEGSRLTVL.

V is TRBV5-1 and J is TRBJ2-6; D is perhaps TRBD1 (6 bases). Deletions cut 3 bases from V and 2 bases from J, with 9 bases between. CDR3 length: 15 amino acids. Germline values: CDR1 SGHRS, CDR2 YFSETQ. The CDR3 DNA sequence: TGCGCCAGCAGCTCGCAGGGGACTGGGGCCAACGTCCTGACTTTC. Its translation is CASSSQGTGANVLTF.

The genes are TRBV28 and TRBJ1-5; the D gene is possibly TRBD1 (5 bases). The CDR3 loop spans 16 amino acids. CDR1 is MDHEN, CDR2 SYDVKM, per germline. Trimming stripped 6 bases from V and 2 bases from J, with 17 bases between. CDR3 nucleotide sequence: TGTGCCAGCAGCAACGATGACAGAAGTGGCAATCAGCCCCAGCATTTT. This translates into CASSNDDRSGNQPQHF. Looking up the rest from reference TRBV28 and TRBJ1-5 gives the full variable domain: DVKVTQSSRYLVKRTGEKVFLECVQDMDHENMFWYRQDPGLGLRLIYFSYDVKMKEKGDIPEGYSVSREKKERFSLILESASTNQTSMYLCASSNDDRSGNQPQHFGDGTRLSIL.